This note documents a single TCR beta chain sequence. This record belongs to a study of blood T cell repertoires in COVID-19. CDR3 length: 17 amino acids. CDR1 and CDR2 (germline): SGHRS, YFSETQ. Trimming shortened V by 0 bases and J by 4 bases, and 19 bases separated the two germline ends. Seattle researchers signed up patients amid active infection and tracked them longitudinally. Study processing details: Nucleated cell number was recorded as an estimate derived from reference gene primer amplification. The table came from immunoSEQ multiplex PCR; TCRdb's copy has only in-frame clones and leaves some out. D and trimming were read from the DNA, whereas the V and J calls and clone size are those reported in that table. The sample consists of around 300,000 clones, 75% to 90% of them appearing once.

Input material: peripheral blood. The sequence was collected from a woman aged 70-85 years with COVID-19, enrolled during active disease. V and J are TRBV5-1 and TRBJ1-1; the D gene is possibly TRBD1 (6 bases). CDR3 protein: CASSLAPLRVQGTEAFF. In nucleotides, the CDR3 is TGCGCCAGCAGCTTGGCCCCTCTCAGGGTACAGGGCACTGAAGCTTTCTTT.